The source of this T cell receptor (beta chain) is a study of technical replicates of blood from a few donors. With 6 bases removed from V and 4 bases from J, the gap between germline ends came to 17 bases. The length of the CDR3 is 15 residues. Germline loops: CDR1 MNHNS, CDR2 SASEGT. Data came from immunoSEQ multiplex PCR; TCRdb stores just in-frame clones and leaves some out. The profile shows 95,000 to 100,000 clones, 95% to 96% of them singletons. The chain combines TRBV6-1 with TRBJ2-3; D is possibly TRBD1 (6 bases). The origin of this receptor is a human donor in good health. Sequencing was done on a sample of T cells isolated from PBMCs. The chain's CDR3 is CASRGDTGFPDTQYF. CDR3 coding DNA: TGTGCCAGCAGAGGGGACACCGGCTTCCCAGATACGCAGTATTTT.